These 22 T cell receptor beta chains originate from one sample sequenced in a study of cytomegalovirus exposure and HLA in healthy donors. The data were produced by immunoSEQ multiplex PCR, yet TCRdb's version contains in-frame clones alone and is incomplete. The table records around 150,000 clones, around nine tenths of them present only once. The sample was PBMCs. Receptors originate from a woman aged 18-29 years in good health and CMV-seropositive.

The J gene is TRBJ1-2, the V gene TRBV20-1; no clear D. Trimming cost V 4 bases and J 8 bases, with 5 bases left between them. Germline V gene data show CDR1 as DFQATT and CDR2 as SNEGSKA (reference sequence). The CDR3 is made up of 9 amino acids. CDR3 bases: TGCAGTGCTAATCTGGGCTACACCTTC. Its protein product is CSANLGYTF.

This clone turned up a few times. The chain carries TRBV30 and TRBJ1-2; no firm D call. CDR3 length: 15 amino acids. V was pared by 4 bases and J by 3 bases, with 18 bases between. Germline V gene data show CDR1 as GTSNPN and CDR2 as SVGIG (reference sequence). The CDR3 region is CAWIPLARQYYGYTF. In nucleotides, the CDR3 is TGTGCCTGGATCCCTCTCGCGAGGCAGTACTATGGCTACACCTTC.

V gene TRBV28 combines with J gene TRBJ2-5; 8 positions agree with TRBD2. The CDR3 is 15 residues long. J was trimmed by 5 bases and V by 4 bases; bases with no gene match: 9. Germline lookup yields CDR1 MDHEN and CDR2 SYDVKM. The CDR3 DNA is TGTGCCAGCAGTTCCGAGCGGGAGATGACGGAGACCCAGTACTTC. It specifies CASSSEREMTETQYF. Full variable domain (outside the CDR3, taken from reference TRBV28 and TRBJ2-5): DVKVTQSSRYLVKRTGEKVFLECVQDMDHENMFWYRQDPGLGLRLIYFSYDVKMKEKGDIPEGYSVSREKKERFSLILESASTNQTSMYLCASSSEREMTETQYFGPGTRLLVL.

V gene TRBV4-1 combines with J gene TRBJ2-3; 7 nucleotides match TRBD2. Trimming took 4 bases from V and 7 from J; bases not matched to a gene: 17. CDR1 is MGHRA and CDR2 is YSYEKL in the germline V gene. The CDR3 runs to 17 residues. The CDR3 is CASSLMASSGPLNTQYF. The DNA of the CDR3 is TGCGCCAGCAGCCTCATGGCTAGTAGCGGGCCCCTAAATACGCAGTATTTT.

The chain carries TRBV6-6 and TRBJ1-1, with D perhaps TRBD1 (6 bases). Trimming shortened V by 6 bases and J by 5 bases, and 13 bases separated the two germline ends. Germline V gene data show CDR1 as MNHNY and CDR2 as SVGAGI (reference sequence). The CDR3 totals 13 residues. The CDR3 here is CASSPGQMTEAFF. The DNA for the CDR3 is TGTGCCAGCAGCCCCGGACAGATGACTGAAGCTTTCTTT.

CDR3 sequence: CASSQDLGRGSYEQYF. CDR3 DNA: TGTGCCAGCAGCCAAGATCTAGGCAGGGGATCCTACGAGCAGTACTTC. This rearrangement joins TRBV14 to TRBJ2-7, with D tentatively TRBD1 (6 bases). Germline V lookup: CDR1 SGHDN, CDR2 FVKESK. The CDR3 loop spans 16 amino acids. Trimming shortened V by 0 bases and J by 1 base, and 13 bases separated the two germline ends.

This chain joins TRBV27 and TRBJ2-1; D unresolved. CDR1 and CDR2 (germline): MNHEY, SMNVEV (reference sequence). This CDR3 comprises 11 residues. V gave up 6 bases and J gave up 4 bases, with 4 bases separating them. The DNA of the CDR3 is TGTGCCAGCAGGCGGTACAATGAGCAGTTCTTC. It is translated as CASRRYNEQFF.

The V call is TRBV6-5, the J call TRBJ1-1; D is undetermined. Between the trimmed V and J ends, which lost 6 bases and 3 bases, there was a span of 14 bases. Germline lookup yields CDR1 MNHEY and CDR2 SVGAGI. The CDR3 consists of 14 residues. CDR3: CASRTDWEDTEAFF. The CDR3, as DNA: TGTGCCAGCAGAACCGACTGGGAGGACACTGAAGCTTTCTTT.

The V call is TRBV28, the J call TRBJ1-1; D is unclear. Trimming removed 5 bases at V and 1 base at J, with 14 bases between. The CDR3 totals 15 residues. CDR1 and CDR2 from the germline V gene are MDHEN and SYDVKM. The CDR3: CASSPRYVPNTEAFF. CDR3 sequence (DNA): TGTGCCAGCAGTCCTCGGTACGTCCCGAACACTGAAGCTTTCTTT.

The V call is TRBV27, the J call TRBJ2-7; 11 bases map to TRBD2. Germline trimming cut 5 bases from V and 1 base from J; bases unmatched to any gene: 4. CDR1 is MNHEY and CDR2 is SMNVEV in the germline V gene (reference sequence). This CDR3 has 15 amino acids. As DNA, the CDR3 is TGTGCCAGCAGTCCCCTAGCGGGAGGATCCTACGAGCAGTACTTC. Translated: CASSPLAGGSYEQYF.

J is TRBJ1-4 and V is TRBV7-2; unclear D gene. V lost 1 base to trimming and J lost 3 bases, with 6 bases between them. The CDR3 extends over 14 amino acids. Per the germline V gene, CDR1 is SGHTA and CDR2 is FQGNSA. Written as DNA, the CDR3 is TGTGCCAGCAGCTTAGTATTATCTAATGAAAAACTGTTTTTT. As protein: CASSLVLSNEKLFF.

CDR3 amino acids: CASSLATSGYYNEQFF. The CDR3 nucleotides are TGTGCCAGCAGCTTAGCTACTAGCGGATACTACAATGAGCAGTTCTTC. The V call is TRBV7-8, the J call TRBJ2-1, with 8 bases lining up with TRBD2. CDR3 length equals 16 residues. The J segment lost 3 bases and the V segment lost 0 bases, leaving 4 bases of the junction unmatched. The V gene's germline CDR1 is SGHVS and CDR2 FQNEAQ.

This clone was observed a few times. A read error may account for a junction end that differs from germline. This chain links TRBV10-1 with TRBJ2-3, with TRBD1 matching 8 bases. Germline values: CDR1 WNHNN, CDR2 SYGVQD (reference sequence). This CDR3 comprises 15 residues. The CDR3 reads CASSESKTGADTQYF. CDR3 DNA sequence: TGCGCCAGCAGCGAGTCCAAGACAGGGGCAGATACGCAGTATTTT.

J is TRBJ2-7 and V is TRBV9, with D perhaps TRBD1 (6 bases). CDR3 length: 14 amino acids. Trimming shortened V by 4 bases and J by 5 bases, and 16 bases separated the two germline ends. Germline CDR1 is SGDLS and CDR2 is YYNGEE. The CDR3 DNA reads as TGTGCCAGCAGCCCACCACAGGGATCGGACGAGCAGTACTTC. Encoded protein: CASSPPQGSDEQYF.

This clone was found once. This chain connects TRBV27 to TRBJ1-5; D is unclear. CDR3 length: 15 residues. CDR1 and CDR2 (germline): MNHEY, SMNVEV (reference sequence). The ends were cut back, 3 bases at V and 7 bases at J, with 16 bases in the middle. CDR3 amino acids: CASSFTLGAGQPQHF. The DNA for the CDR3 is TGTGCCAGCAGTTTTACCCTAGGAGCGGGGCAGCCCCAGCATTTT.

The chain uses TRBV25-1 and TRBJ1-2; D gene uncertain. The CDR3 length is 18 residues. Germline lookup yields CDR1 MGHDK and CDR2 SYGVNS. Trimming took off 4 bases at V and 4 bases at J, with 25 bases between the two ends. The CDR3 sequence: CASSGQRTYPLMLYGYTF. CDR3 bases: TGTGCCAGCAGTGGACAAAGGACTTACCCTCTCATGCTCTATGGCTACACCTTC.

The CDR3 protein is CASSTPTSGLQETQYF. CDR3 DNA sequence: TGTGCCAGCAGCACCCCGACTAGCGGGCTCCAAGAGACCCAGTACTTC. The chain couples TRBV9 to TRBJ2-5; TRBD2 agrees at 10 bases. The V gene end was trimmed by 4 bases and the J gene end by 1 base; junction bases not matched to a gene: 7. Germline V gives CDR1 SGDLS, CDR2 YYNGEE. This CDR3 region has 16 residues. The variable domain in full, with the rest retrieved from reference TRBV9 and TRBJ2-5, is DSGVTQTPKHLITATGQRVTLRCSPRSGDLSVYWYQQSLDQGLQFLIQYYNGEERAKGNILERFSAQQFPDLHSELNLSSLELGDSALYFCASSTPTSGLQETQYFGPGTRLLVL.

The J gene is TRBJ2-7, the V gene TRBV10-3; D is unclear. V was pared by 0 bases and J by 3 bases, with 6 bases between. Germline CDR1 is ENHRY and CDR2 is SYGVKD. This CDR3 contains 13 residues. CDR3 nucleotides: TGTGCCATCAGTGAGTCGCAACACTACGAGCAGTACTTC. Translating gives CAISESQHYEQYF.

Points on this clone: One end of the junction is discordant with germline, which a read error may explain. The rearrangement links TRBV6-1 to TRBJ2-7; D remains unclear. This CDR3 has 13 residues. Germline V gene lookup returns CDR1 MNHNS and CDR2 SASEGT. The CDR3 nucleotides read TGTGCCAGAAGTGAAGATAGAAGCTACGAGCAGTACTTC. Translation gives CARSEDRSYEQYF.

V usage is TRBV7-3 and J usage is TRBJ2-5; D ambiguous. The germline V and J ends were trimmed by 5 bases and 5 bases, with 9 bases remaining between them. From germline, CDR1 is SGHTA and CDR2 FQGTGA. The CDR3 runs to 12 residues. CDR3 sequence: CASSLFGETQYF. The CDR3 DNA follows: TGTGCCAGCAGCCTATTCGGGGAGACCCAGTACTTC.

The gene calls are TRBV4-1 and TRBJ2-3; 11 bases match TRBD2. J was trimmed by 8 bases and V by 1 base; bases with no gene match: 8. From germline, CDR1 is MGHRA and CDR2 YSYEKL. The CDR3 runs to 16 residues. CDR3 protein: CASSQGRSGRAPTQYF. The CDR3 DNA reads as TGCGCCAGCAGCCAAGGGCGTAGCGGGAGGGCCCCTACGCAGTATTTT.

The J gene is TRBJ2-7, the V gene TRBV2; 13 bases are a match to TRBD2. The CDR3 has 15 amino acids. Trimming cost V 6 bases and J 2 bases; bases outside gene matches: 4. Germline V lookup: CDR1 SNHLY, CDR2 FYNNEI. The CDR3 DNA sequence: TGTGCCAGCAGCCGGACTAGCGGGGGACCCTACGAGCAGTACTTC. It codes for CASSRTSGGPYEQYF.